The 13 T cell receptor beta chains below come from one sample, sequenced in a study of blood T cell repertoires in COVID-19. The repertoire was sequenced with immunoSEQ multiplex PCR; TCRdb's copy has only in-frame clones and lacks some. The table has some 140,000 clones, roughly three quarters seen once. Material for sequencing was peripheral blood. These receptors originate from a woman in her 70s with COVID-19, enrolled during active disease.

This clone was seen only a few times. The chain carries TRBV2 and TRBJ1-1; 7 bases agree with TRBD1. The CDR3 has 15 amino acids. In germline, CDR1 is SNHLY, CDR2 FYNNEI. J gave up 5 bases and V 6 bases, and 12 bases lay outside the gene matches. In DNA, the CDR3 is TGTGCCAGCAGCGTTAGGACAGGCCTAACAACTGAAGCTTTCTTT. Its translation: CASSVRTGLTTEAFF.

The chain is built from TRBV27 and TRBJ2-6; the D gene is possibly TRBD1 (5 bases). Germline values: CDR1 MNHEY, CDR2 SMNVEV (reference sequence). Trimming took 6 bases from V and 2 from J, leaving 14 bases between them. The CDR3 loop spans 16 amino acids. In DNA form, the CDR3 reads TGTGCCAGCAGAACAGGTGGTTCCACTGGGGCCAACGTCCTGACTTTC. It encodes CASRTGGSTGANVLTF.

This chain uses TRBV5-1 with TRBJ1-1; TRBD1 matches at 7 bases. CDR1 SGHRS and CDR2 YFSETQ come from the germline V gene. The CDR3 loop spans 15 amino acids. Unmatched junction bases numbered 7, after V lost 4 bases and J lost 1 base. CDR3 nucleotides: TGCGCCAGCAGCCAACAGACAGGGACGAACACTGAAGCTTTCTTT. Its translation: CASSQQTGTNTEAFF. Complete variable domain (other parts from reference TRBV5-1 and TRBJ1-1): KAGVTQTPRYLIKTRGQQVTLSCSPISGHRSVSWYQQTPGQGLQFLFEYFSETQRNKGNFPGRFSGRQFSNSRSEMNVSTLELGDSALYLCASSQQTGTNTEAFFGQGTRLTVV.

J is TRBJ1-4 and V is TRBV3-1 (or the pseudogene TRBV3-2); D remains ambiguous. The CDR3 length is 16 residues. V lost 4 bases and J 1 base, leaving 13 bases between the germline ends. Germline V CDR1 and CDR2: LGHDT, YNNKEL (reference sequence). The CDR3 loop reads CASSLGPRGTNEKLFF. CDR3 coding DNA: TGTGCCAGCAGCCTAGGGCCCCGGGGAACTAATGAAAAACTGTTTTTT.

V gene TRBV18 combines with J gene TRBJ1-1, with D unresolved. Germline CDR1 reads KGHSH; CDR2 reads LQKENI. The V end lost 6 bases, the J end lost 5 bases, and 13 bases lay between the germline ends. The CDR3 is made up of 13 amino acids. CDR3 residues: CASSLGSGTEAFF. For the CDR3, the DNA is TGTGCCAGCTCTTTGGGTAGCGGGACTGAAGCTTTCTTT.

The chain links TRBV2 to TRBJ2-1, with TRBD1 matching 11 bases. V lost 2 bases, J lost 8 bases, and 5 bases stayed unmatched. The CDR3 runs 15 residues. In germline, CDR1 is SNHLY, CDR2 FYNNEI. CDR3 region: CASSEYLDRGHEQFF. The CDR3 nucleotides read TGTGCCAGCAGTGAATATCTGGACAGGGGGCATGAGCAGTTCTTC. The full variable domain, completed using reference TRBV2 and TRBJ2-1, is EPEVTQTPSHQVTQMGQEVILRCVPISNHLYFYWYRQILGQKVEFLVSFYNNEISEKSEIFDDQFSVERPDGSNFTLKIRSTKLEDSAMYFCASSEYLDRGHEQFFGPGTRLTVL.

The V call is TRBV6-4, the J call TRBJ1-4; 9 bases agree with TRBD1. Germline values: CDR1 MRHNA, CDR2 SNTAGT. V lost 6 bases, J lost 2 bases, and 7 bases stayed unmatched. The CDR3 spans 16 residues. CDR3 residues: CASSGQGWATNEKLFF. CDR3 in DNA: TGTGCCAGCAGCGGACAGGGGTGGGCGACTAATGAAAAACTGTTTTTT.

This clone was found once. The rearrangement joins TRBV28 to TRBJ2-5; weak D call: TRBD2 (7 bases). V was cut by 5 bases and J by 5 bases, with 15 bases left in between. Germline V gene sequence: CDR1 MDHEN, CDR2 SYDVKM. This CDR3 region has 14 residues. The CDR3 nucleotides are TGTGCCAGCAGTGGCCTCGGGGGGCGTGAGACCCAGTACTTC. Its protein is CASSGLGGRETQYF.

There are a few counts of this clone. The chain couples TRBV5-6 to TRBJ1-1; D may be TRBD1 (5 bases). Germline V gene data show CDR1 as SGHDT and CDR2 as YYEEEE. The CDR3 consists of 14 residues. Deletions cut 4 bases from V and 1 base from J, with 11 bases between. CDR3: CASSTQGRNTEAFF. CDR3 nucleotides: TGTGCCAGCAGCACTCAGGGTAGGAACACTGAAGCTTTCTTT.

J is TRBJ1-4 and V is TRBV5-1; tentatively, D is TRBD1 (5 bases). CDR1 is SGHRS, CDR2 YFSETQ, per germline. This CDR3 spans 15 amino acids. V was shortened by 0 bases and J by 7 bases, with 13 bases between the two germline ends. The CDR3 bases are TGCGCCAGCAGCTTGGAGGGCAGGGCTGGTGAAAAACTGTTTTTT. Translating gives CASSLEGRAGEKLFF.

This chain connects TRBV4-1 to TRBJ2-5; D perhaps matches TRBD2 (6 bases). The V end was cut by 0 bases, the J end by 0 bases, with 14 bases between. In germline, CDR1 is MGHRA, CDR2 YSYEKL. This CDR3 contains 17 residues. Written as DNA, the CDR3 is TGCGCCAGCAGCCAAGATGAAGGGAGGTGGGACCAAGAGACCCAGTACTTC. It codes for CASSQDEGRWDQETQYF.

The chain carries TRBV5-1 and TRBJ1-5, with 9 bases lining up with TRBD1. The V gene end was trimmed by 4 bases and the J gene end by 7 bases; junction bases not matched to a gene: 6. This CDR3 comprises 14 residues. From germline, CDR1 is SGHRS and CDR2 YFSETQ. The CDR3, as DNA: TGCGCCAGCAGCGCTACAGGGGGCAGGCAGCCCCAGCATTTT. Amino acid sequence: CASSATGGRQPQHF.

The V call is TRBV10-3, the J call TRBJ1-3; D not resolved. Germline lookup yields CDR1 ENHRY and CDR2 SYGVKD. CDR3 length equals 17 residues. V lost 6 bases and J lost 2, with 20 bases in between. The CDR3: CAISPSEGRTTGNTIYF. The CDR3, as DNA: TGTGCCATCAGCCCGAGTGAGGGCCGTACCACTGGAAACACCATATATTTT.